This TCR beta chain was profiled in a study of CD8 T cells in Susac syndrome. V lost 4 bases and J lost 4, with 11 bases in between. The germline gives CDR1 SGHRS, CDR2 YFSETQ. The CDR3 has 14 residues. CD8+ and CD4+ T cells taken from blood had their TCR beta sequenced. Negative isolation yielded the CD8+ and CD4+ T cells, while FACS enriched the TEMRA cells. An amount of RNA that ranged from roughly 0.45 to 1 ug was reverse transcribed with random hexamers. The TCR beta CDR3 was amplified by immunoSEQ multiplex PCR across 54 Vbeta, 13 Jbeta. TCRdb re-derived calls from the immunoSEQ multiplex PCR reads in MiXCR, one entry per CDR3 protein. Here the sample spans about 50,000 distinct CDR3 sequences, roughly 93% being singletons.

This chain uses TRBV5-1 with TRBJ2-2; D remains unclear. The sample consisted of CD8+ T cells from PBMCs. The sequence was collected from a human donor with multiple sclerosis. The CDR3: CASSPYLVTGELFF. The CDR3 DNA is TGCGCCAGCAGCCCCTACTTGGTCACCGGGGAGCTGTTTTTT.